The source of this T cell receptor (beta chain) is a study of shared clonotypes between healthy human individuals. Note on this clone: A read error is likely here: a far larger clone is one base away.

The assay was immunoSEQ multiplex PCR, and TCRdb's table has in-frame clones only and misses some. Seen here are some 470,000 clones, approximately 80% observed once, and the top ten hold approximately 13%. The sample consisted of PBMCs. The receptor was derived from a woman aged 40-49 years in good health. Some clones in this sample may be carry-over from other donors' samples.

The CDR3 here is CASGEAKQYF. In DNA form, the CDR3 reads TGTGCCAGCGGTGAGGCGAAGCAGTACTTC. The gene calls are TRBV2 and TRBJ2-7; no definite D call. The CDR3 spans 10 residues. Germline assignment: CDR1 SNHLY and CDR2 FYNNEI.